These 22 T cell receptor beta chains originate from one sample sequenced in a study of blood T cell repertoires in COVID-19. Sequencing used immunoSEQ multiplex PCR; TCRdb keeps in-frame clones, though not all of them. There are 18,000 or so clones in the sample; roughly 88% occur only once, and approximately 10% lies in the top ten. Sequenced: peripheral blood. These TCRs come from a man between 35 and 55 years old with active COVID-19.

This clone is a singleton in its sample. V usage is TRBV6-1 and J usage is TRBJ1-6; maybe TRBD1 (5 bases). The germline V gene has CDR1 MNHNS and CDR2 SASEGT. The CDR3 consists of 19 residues. V was shortened by 0 bases and J by 0 bases, with 15 bases between the two germline ends. The chain's CDR3 is CASSEAGGSRFSYNSPLHF. In DNA, the CDR3 is TGTGCCAGCAGTGAAGCGGGGGGTTCGCGTTTCTCCTATAATTCACCCCTCCACTTT.

V and J are TRBV7-6 and TRBJ2-2; D perhaps matches TRBD1 (5 bases). The CDR3 is 15 amino acids. V was pared by 8 bases and J by 4 bases, with 17 bases between. Germline-derived CDR1 and CDR2 are SGHVS and FNYEAQ. CDR3 amino acids: CASGDSRRRTGELFF. The DNA for the CDR3 is TGTGCCAGCGGTGACAGCCGACGTCGCACCGGGGAGCTGTTTTTT.

V is TRBV6-2 or TRBV6-3 and J is TRBJ1-1; D unresolved. Trimming took 2 bases from V and 0 from J, leaving 13 bases between them. Germline V gene data show CDR1 as MNHEY and CDR2 as SVGEGT. CDR3 length: 16 residues. CDR3 nucleotide sequence: TGTGCCAGCAGTTACCCCCTGCGGCGGGTGAACACTGAAGCTTTCTTT. Translated, it gives CASSYPLRRVNTEAFF.

This rearrangement joins TRBV9 to TRBJ2-3; 10 bases line up with TRBD2. CDR1 and CDR2 from the germline V gene are SGDLS and YYNGEE. The CDR3 is 18 residues long. The junction had 14 bases not matched to a gene; V was cut back by 4 bases and J by 3 bases. Here the CDR3 reads CASSLHETSGFFTDTQYF. Written as DNA, the CDR3 is TGTGCCAGCAGCCTTCACGAGACTAGCGGGTTTTTTACAGATACGCAGTATTTT.

The rearrangement uses TRBV4-3 and TRBJ2-3, with a possible D match to TRBD2 (5 bases). Trimming left V 0 bases short and J 2 bases short, with 6 bases between. CDR1 is LGHNA and CDR2 is YSLEER in the germline V gene. The CDR3 sequence is 14 residues long. CDR3 in DNA: TGCGCCAGCAGCCAAGACCGGGACACAGATACGCAGTATTTT. The encoded protein is CASSQDRDTDTQYF.

In its sample, this clone is medium-sized. The chain links TRBV27 to TRBJ2-5, with a weak D call TRBD2 (5 bases). The V and J ends lost 5 bases and 0 bases respectively, with 10 bases between them. The germline V gene has CDR1 MNHEY and CDR2 SMNVEV (reference sequence). The CDR3 totals 14 residues. CDR3 DNA sequence: TGTGCCAGCAGTGAGCGGACTCACCAAGAGACCCAGTACTTC. Its protein product is CASSERTHQETQYF.

V is TRBV7-2 and J is TRBJ1-5; 9 bases align to TRBD1. Germline lookup yields CDR1 SGHTA and CDR2 FQGNSA. CDR3 length equals 17 residues. Germline trimming cut 0 bases from V and 2 bases from J; bases unmatched to any gene: 5. The DNA for the CDR3 is TGTGCCAGCAGCTTAGCCCCGGGACAGGGAGGCAATCAGCCCCAGCATTTT. Translation gives CASSLAPGQGGNQPQHF.

The chain couples TRBV10-3 to TRBJ1-3; D ambiguous. This CDR3 has 13 residues. Per the germline V gene, CDR1 is ENHRY and CDR2 is SYGVKD. The germline V and J ends were trimmed by 4 bases and 9 bases, with 13 bases remaining between them. The CDR3 DNA follows: TGTGCCATCAGTGCGGCAGCGGAAAGCACCATATATTTT. Residues: CAISAAAESTIYF.

The rearrangement links TRBV11-2 to TRBJ2-7, with TRBD1 matching 7 bases. CDR3 size: 16 residues. In germline, CDR1 is SGHAT, CDR2 FQNNGV. V lost 1 base and J lost 2; bases outside the gene matches: 8. CDR3 DNA: TGTGCCAGCAGCTTAGGCCGGGACAGTTCGACCTACGAGCAGTACTTC. This sequence encodes CASSLGRDSSTYEQYF.

J is TRBJ2-1 and V is TRBV3-1 (or the pseudogene TRBV3-2); the match to TRBD2 covers 12 bases. Germline assignment: CDR1 LGHDT and CDR2 YNNKEL (reference sequence). CDR3 length: 17 residues. V lost 1 base and J lost 4; bases outside the gene matches: 5. CDR3 nucleotides: TGTGCCAGCAGCCAAGCCCTGACTAGCGGGAGTTACAATGAGCAGTTCTTC. Amino acid sequence: CASSQALTSGSYNEQFF.

The chain has TRBV5-1 and TRBJ1-3; D might be TRBD1 (6 bases). V gave up 0 bases and J gave up 2 bases, with 9 bases separating them. CDR1 and CDR2 (germline): SGHRS, YFSETQ. CDR3 size: 15 residues. CDR3 nucleotide sequence: TGCGCCAGCAGCTTGGGGACAGTCCCTGGAAACACCATATATTTT. Protein sequence: CASSLGTVPGNTIYF.

This chain connects TRBV4-3 to TRBJ1-2, with TRBD1 matching 8 bases. Trimming at V came to 2 bases and at J to 6 bases, leaving 20 bases not matched to a gene. Germline V gene data show CDR1 as LGHNA and CDR2 as YSLEER. The CDR3 covers 19 residues. The CDR3 protein is CASSQILLETGVEADGYTF. CDR3 coding DNA: TGCGCCAGCAGCCAAATACTTTTAGAGACAGGGGTCGAAGCGGATGGCTACACCTTC.

This chain joins TRBV3-1 (or the pseudogene TRBV3-2) and TRBJ2-1; TRBD2 matches at 7 bases. This CDR3 has 16 residues. The J segment lost 3 bases and the V segment lost 1 base, leaving 6 bases of the junction unmatched. The germline V gene has CDR1 LGHDT and CDR2 YNNKEL (reference sequence). The CDR3 DNA reads TGTGCCAGCAGCCAAGGAGGGCGGGGGATCTACAATGAGCAGTTCTTC. It is translated as CASSQGGRGIYNEQFF.

V usage is TRBV27 and J usage is TRBJ2-7; no clear D. The CDR3 is made up of 11 amino acids. Germline V gene sequence: CDR1 MNHEY, CDR2 SMNVEV (reference sequence). The V gene lost 5 bases and the J gene lost 3 bases, with 5 bases spanning the gap. DNA of the CDR3: TGTGCCAGCAGTCCGTACTACGAGCAGTACTTC. This codes for CASSPYYEQYF.

This chain uses TRBV24-1 with TRBJ2-1; 8 nucleotides agree with TRBD2. Trimming took 2 bases from V and 2 from J; bases not matched to a gene: 7. This CDR3 has 17 amino acids. CDR1 is KGHDR and CDR2 is SFDVKD in the germline V gene. This chain's CDR3 is CATSDSGLSGTYNEQFF. The CDR3 nucleotides read TGTGCCACCAGTGATTCCGGCCTTAGCGGGACCTACAATGAGCAGTTCTTC.

This chain links TRBV7-2 with TRBJ2-2, with D perhaps matching TRBD2 (7 bases). The CDR3 covers 16 residues. V was cut by 10 bases and J by 4 bases, with 22 bases left in between. Germline assignment: CDR1 SGHTA and CDR2 FQGNSA. The CDR3 DNA is TGTGCCACCAATTATTTGAGGGGGGGTATCACCGGGGAGCTGTTTTTT. Translating it yields CATNYLRGGITGELFF.

V and J are TRBV25-1 and TRBJ1-6, with D perhaps TRBD1 (5 bases). Trimming took 7 bases from V and 8 from J, leaving 9 bases between them. CDR1 is MGHDK, CDR2 SYGVNS, per germline. This CDR3 is built from 12 residues. CDR3 loop: CASTGGYSPLHF. As DNA, the CDR3 is TGTGCCAGCACCGGGGGATATTCACCCCTCCACTTT.

As concerns this clone: The junction does not match germline at one end; this may be a read error. The gene calls are TRBV19 and TRBJ2-2, with 10 bases fitting TRBD1. The CDR3 consists of 14 residues. The germline V gene has CDR1 LNHDA and CDR2 SQIVND (reference sequence). CDR3 protein: CASSIDRGLRGAVF. As DNA, the CDR3 is TGTGCCAGTAGTATCGACAGGGGGCTCCGGGGAGCTGTTTTT.

The rearrangement uses TRBV5-1 and TRBJ2-1; no definite D call. Deletions cut 5 bases from V and 0 bases from J, with 12 bases between. Germline V gene lookup returns CDR1 SGHRS and CDR2 YFSETQ. This CDR3 is 15 amino acids long. The CDR3 loop is CASRPPGNSYNEQFF. CDR3 sequence (DNA): TGCGCCAGCAGACCCCCGGGTAACTCCTACAATGAGCAGTTCTTC.

The chain recombines TRBV19 with TRBJ1-5; 8 bases fit TRBD1. Trimming took 7 bases from V and 6 from J; bases not matched to a gene: 2. The V gene's germline CDR1 is LNHDA and CDR2 SQIVND (reference sequence). This CDR3 contains 12 residues. CDR3 loop: CASNQGAQPQHF. The CDR3 DNA reads as TGTGCCAGTAATCAGGGGGCTCAGCCCCAGCATTTT.

This clone has only one observation. CDR3 sequence (DNA): TGTGCCAGCAGCGCCGCGGGAACGGGAGCGGTGGAGACCCAGTACTTC. It codes for CASSAAGTGAVETQYF. V and J are TRBV7-7 and TRBJ2-5; D possibly corresponds to TRBD2 (6 bases). Per germline, CDR1 SSHAT and CDR2 FNYEAQ (reference sequence). The CDR3 runs to 16 residues. The germline V and J ends were trimmed by 5 bases and 5 bases, with 21 bases remaining between them. The full variable domain, completed using reference TRBV7-7 and TRBJ2-5, is GAGVSQSPRYKVTKRGQDVTLRCDPISSHATLYWYQQALGQGPEFLTYFNYEAQPDKSGLPSDRFSAERPEGSISTLTIQRTEQRDSAMYRCASSAAGTGAVETQYFGPGTRLLVL.

The CDR3 DNA reads as TGTGCCAGCAGCTTAGCAGCAGGGGGCGGTCAAGAGACCCAGTACTTC. Translating it yields CASSLAAGGGQETQYF. The chain employs TRBV7-9 and TRBJ2-5; 8 bases align to TRBD1. CDR1 and CDR2 (germline): SEHNR, FQNEAQ (reference sequence). CDR3 length equals 16 residues. V was pared by 0 bases and J by 2 bases, with 5 bases of the junction left unmatched.